The text below deals with one T cell receptor beta chain. Across under 25 US areas, participants ranged in age from 18 to 89 years. Clinical history reported by participants formed the basis on which cohorts were assigned. The data stem from a study of blood T cell repertoires in COVID-19. Across the study: PBMCs, B-cell-depleted T cells, or T cells provided the cDNA or gDNA that made up the material.

Authors' analysis steps: Estimated nucleated cell counts came from reference gene primer amplification. Using immunoSEQ multiplex PCR, the repertoire was profiled, and TCRdb retains in-frame clones only, with some absent. Clone size and V and J calls were adopted from that table, with D and trimming inferred from the DNA. This repertoire shows 110,000 to 150,000 clones, roughly 84% found once; its top ten account for around 5.5%. Trimming removed 1 base from V and 1 base from J; junction bases left unmatched: 7. The CDR3 spans 18 residues. CDR1 is SGHTA, CDR2 FQGNSA, per germline. The sequence was obtained from a man aged 35 to 55 with acute COVID-19. This chain uses TRBV7-2 with TRBJ2-3; 11 bases align to TRBD2. Sequencing was carried out using PBMCs or T cells enriched from blood (not recorded which). This CDR3 is CASSLEDSGLAGTDTQYF. The CDR3 bases are TGTGCCAGCAGCTTAGAGGATTCGGGACTAGCGGGCACAGATACGCAGTATTTT.